Listed below are T cell receptor beta chains from one sample, sequenced in a study of blood T cell repertoires in COVID-19. Assay: immunoSEQ multiplex PCR; the TCRdb copy retains only in-frame clones and omits some. In the table there are hundreds of thousands of clones, 85% of which are singletons. Sequencing was performed on peripheral blood. These receptors all stem from a man aged 45 to 65 with COVID-19, enrolled during active disease. The CDR3 runs from the conserved cysteine through the conserved F or W. The order of the fields is D gene, J gene, clone size, V gene, CDR3 DNA, CDR3 protein. The D gene is left open where the match is weak. Part of the rows lack a size; the others show once, few, many or a class for expanded clones.

NA | TRBJ1-5 | once | TRBV6-5 | TGTGCCAGCACCCATGGGGGGGTGGGCAATCAGCCCCAGCATTTT | CASTHGGVGNQPQHF
NA | TRBJ2-6 | NA | TRBV19 | TGTGCCAGTAGTATGTCCAGCTCTGGGGCCAACGTCCTGACTTTC | CASSMSSSGANVLTF
NA | TRBJ1-2 | NA | TRBV19 | TGTGCCAGTAGTTCCGGGAACTATGGCTACACCTTC | CASSSGNYGYTF
NA | TRBJ1-6 | NA | TRBV18 | TGTGCCAGCTCAGGTGACAGATTTAATTCACCCCTCCACTTT | CASSGDRFNSPLHF
NA | TRBJ2-1 | NA | TRBV3-1/TRBV3-2 | TGTGCCAGCAGCCACGGGACACACTACAATGAGCAGTTCTTC | CASSHGTHYNEQFF
TRBD2 | TRBJ2-7 | NA | TRBV30 | TGTGCCAGGCGAGGGACTAGCGGGGGAAATTACGAGCAGTACTTC | CARRGTSGGNYEQYF
TRBD1 | TRBJ1-5 | NA | TRBV2 | TGTGCCAGCAAAAAGACAGGGGGCGGCAATCAGCCCCAGCATTTT | CASKKTGGGNQPQHF
TRBD1 | TRBJ1-2 | NA | TRBV4-1 | TGCGCCAGCAGCCAAGTTGGGACAGGGGATGGCTACACCTTC | CASSQVGTGDGYTF
TRBD1 | TRBJ1-1 | NA | TRBV19 | TGTGCCAGTATTAGGACAGGGGGCGGCACTGAAGCTTTCTTT | CASIRTGGGTEAFF
NA | TRBJ2-3 | NA | TRBV28 | TGTGCCAGCAGTTTAAGCAGGGGTGCAGATACGCAGTATTTT | CASSLSRGADTQYF
NA | TRBJ1-4 | NA | TRBV27 | TGTGCCAGCAGCTTCCTGCGGGGTGAACTGTTTTTT | CASSFLRGELFF
NA | TRBJ1-1 | NA | TRBV6-1 | TGTGCCAGCAGTGAACGTGAGCCACCTGGTCCTTTCTTT | CASSEREPPGPFF
NA | TRBJ2-5 | NA | TRBV5-1 | TGCGCCAGCAGCTTGGAGAGTCGGGAGACCCAGTACTTC | CASSLESRETQYF
TRBD1 | TRBJ1-6 | NA | TRBV5-1 | TGCGCCAGCAGCTTGGACGGACAGGGTGGGAATTCACCCCTCCACTTT | CASSLDGQGGNSPLHF
TRBD1 | TRBJ1-2 | few | TRBV11-2 | TGTGCCAGCAGCGCAAGACAGGGAACGATCTATGGCTACACCTTC | CASSARQGTIYGYTF
TRBD2 | TRBJ2-3 | NA | TRBV6-4 | TGTGCCAGCAGTGACTCTATTAGCGGGGGCCCAGATACGCAGTATTTT | CASSDSISGGPDTQYF
TRBD1 | TRBJ2-3 | few | TRBV28 | TGTGCCAGCAGCCTTCCGGGACAGGGGGCATCAGATACGCAGTATTTT | CASSLPGQGASDTQYF
TRBD1 | TRBJ2-1 | NA | TRBV5-1 | TGCGCCAGCAGCTTGGGCGACAGGGGGTCCTATGAGCAGTTCTTC | CASSLGDRGSYEQFF
TRBD2 | TRBJ2-3 | once | TRBV10-3 | TGTGCCATCAGTGATGGGACTAGCGGGGGGGCCGCAGATACGCAGTATTTT | CAISDGTSGGAADTQYF
NA | TRBJ2-5 | NA | TRBV9 | TGTGCCAGCAGCGCGACTACAGAGACCCAGTACTTC | CASSATTETQYF
TRBD2 | TRBJ2-3 | NA | TRBV4-1 | TGCGCCAGCAGCCAAGAAGGTAGCGGGGGGGCATATACGCAGTATTTT | CASSQEGSGGAYTQYF
NA | TRBJ2-7 | NA | TRBV4-3 | TGCGCCAGCAGCCAAGACTCTGTATTCGTCTACGAGCAGTACTTC | CASSQDSVFVYEQYF
TRBD1 | TRBJ1-4 | NA | TRBV19 | TGTGCCAGTAGTATCCCCTCAGGGGGCAAATGGGAAAAACTGTTTTTT | CASSIPSGGKWEKLFF
NA | TRBJ2-3 | NA | TRBV5-1 | TGCGCCAGCAGCTTGCAGGGGGGCCTGACAGATACGCAGTATTTT | CASSLQGGLTDTQYF
NA | TRBJ1-1 | NA | TRBV5-1 | TGCGCCAGCAGCTTGGTACCAGAGCGGACTGAAGCTTTCTTT | CASSLVPERTEAFF
TRBD2 | TRBJ2-3 | NA | TRBV24-1 | TGTGCCACCAGTGATCTTAGCGGGACTCGGGGAGATACGCAGTATTTT | CATSDLSGTRGDTQYF
TRBD2 | TRBJ2-1 | NA | TRBV6-2/TRBV6-3 | TGTGCCAGCAGTCATGGACTAGCGGGCAACAATGAGCAGTTCTTC | CASSHGLAGNNEQFF
TRBD2 | TRBJ2-3 | NA | TRBV3-1/TRBV3-2 | TGTGCCAGCAGCCCGGGACTAGCAGTGAGGACAGATACGCAGTATTTT | CASSPGLAVRTDTQYF
NA | TRBJ2-5 | NA | TRBV5-8 | TGTGCCAGCAGCTTGGTGAGGATCGGGAGAGGAGAGACCCAGTACTTC | CASSLVRIGRGETQYF
TRBD1 | TRBJ1-5 | once | TRBV20-1 | TGCAGTGCTAGTAGGGACAGGGCAAATCAGCCCCAGCATTTT | CSASRDRANQPQHF
NA | TRBJ2-1 | NA | TRBV10-3 | TGTGCCATCAGCTCACAGGGGAGCGGGGGTTACAATGAGCAGTTCTTC | CAISSQGSGGYNEQFF
TRBD1 | TRBJ1-6 | NA | TRBV3-1/TRBV3-2 | TGTGCCAGCAGCCAAGTTCTGGGACAGAGAAGCTCCTATAATTCACCCCTCCACTTT | CASSQVLGQRSSYNSPLHF
TRBD1 | TRBJ2-5 | once | TRBV28 | TGTGCCAGCAGTGGGACAGGGGGGGACCAGTACTTC | CASSGTGGDQYF
TRBD2 | TRBJ2-1 | NA | TRBV19 | TGTGCCAGTAGTGGCCGGACTAGCGGGGGGCCCTCCTACAATGAGCAGTTCTTC | CASSGRTSGGPSYNEQFF
NA | TRBJ2-3 | few | TRBV28 | TGTGCCAGCAGTGCCCTAGGGATAGGGGTCGGCACAGATACGCAGTATTTT | CASSALGIGVGTDTQYF
NA | TRBJ1-6 | NA | TRBV9 | TGTGCCAGCAGCATAGACAGCAGCGGGTCCTATAATTCACCCCTCCACTTT | CASSIDSSGSYNSPLHF
NA | TRBJ1-6 | NA | TRBV7-9 | TGTGCCAGCAGCTTAGCTGGGGGCGGGTCACCCCTCCACTTT | CASSLAGGGSPLHF
TRBD1 | TRBJ2-5 | NA | TRBV7-9 | TGTGCCAGCAGCTCCCCGGACAGGGGGAGGCAAGAGACCCAGTACTTC | CASSSPDRGRQETQYF
NA | TRBJ2-7 | NA | TRBV5-1 | TGCGCCAGCAGCGTGGGTGGGACAATAACCTACGAGCAGTACTTC | CASSVGGTITYEQYF
TRBD1 | TRBJ2-7 | NA | TRBV28 | TGTGCCAGCAGCCGCAGGGGGCGGGCTGGGCAGTACTTC | CASSRRGRAGQYF